One sample yielded the 29 T cell receptor beta chains listed below, sequenced in a study of T-cell memory formation after mild COVID-19. TCRdb reprocessed the 5' RACE reads via MiXCR and lists one record per CDR3 protein. The table has fewer than 150,000 distinct CDR3 sequences, approximately 15% seen once; the top ten hold about 5.2%. The material sequenced was PBMCs or a T cell subset sorted from them (not recorded which). These receptors were collected from a man between 18 and 35 years old who had mild COVID-19 (a few samples of this study predate the infection). Cell type and time point are not known.

The chain combines TRBV4-2 with TRBJ1-4, with D possibly matching TRBD1 (5 bases). The CDR3 consists of 15 residues. CDR1 and CDR2 (germline): LGHNA, YNFKEQ. Deletions cut 2 bases from V and 7 bases from J, with 14 bases between. The CDR3 loop reads CASSQNGGAGEKLFF. In DNA, the CDR3 is TGTGCCAGCAGCCAAAATGGGGGAGCGGGTGAAAAACTGTTTTTT.

This clonotype was counted only a few times. V and J are TRBV20-1 and TRBJ2-1, with TRBD2 matching 14 bases. This CDR3 comprises 13 residues. Germline loops: CDR1 DFQATT, CDR2 SNEGSKA (reference sequence). Losses at the gene ends were 5 bases for V and 8 bases for J; bases not matched to a gene: 2. Written as DNA, the CDR3 is TGCAGTGCTGGACTAGCGGGGGGCTATGAGCAGTTCTTC. This encodes CSAGLAGGYEQFF.

This clonotype was seen more than once but under ten times. This chain uses TRBV5-1 with TRBJ2-7; D may match TRBD1 or TRBD2 (5 bases each). The CDR3 covers 15 residues. The V gene lost 0 bases and the J gene lost 5 bases, with 15 bases spanning the gap. Looked up from germline, CDR1 is SGHRS and CDR2 is YFSETQ. The DNA of the CDR3 is TGCGCCAGCAGCTTGGGGTCAGGGAGCGGCGACGAGCAGTACTTC. Its protein product is CASSLGSGSGDEQYF. Combining the CDR3 with reference TRBV5-1 and TRBJ2-7 gives the whole variable domain KAGVTQTPRYLIKTRGQQVTLSCSPISGHRSVSWYQQTPGQGLQFLFEYFSETQRNKGNFPGRFSGRQFSNSRSEMNVSTLELGDSALYLCASSLGSGSGDEQYFGPGTRLTVT.

This clonotype was counted a few times. The J gene is TRBJ1-5, the V gene TRBV7-2; D is ambiguous. The length of the CDR3 is 16 residues. V lost 3 bases and J 1 base, leaving 13 bases between the germline ends. Germline lookup yields CDR1 SGHTA and CDR2 FQGNSA. CDR3 sequence: CASSFSGSGSNQPQHF. In DNA form, the CDR3 reads TGTGCCAGCAGCTTTTCGGGGTCCGGGAGCAATCAGCCCCAGCATTTT.

The V and J genes are TRBV12-3 or TRBV12-4 and TRBJ1-6; the D is unclear. The CDR3 runs 12 residues. Trimming cost V 2 bases and J 13 bases, with 9 bases left between them. In nucleotides, the CDR3 is TGTGCCAGCAGTTTACTGGGTGGGCCCCTCCACTTT. Protein: CASSLLGGPLHF.

This chain connects TRBV2 to TRBJ2-5; 11 bases fit TRBD1. Germline assignment: CDR1 SNHLY and CDR2 FYNNEI. V gave up 5 bases and J gave up 5 bases; unmatched junction bases: 7. This CDR3 is 15 amino acids long. This chain's CDR3 is CASSPDRGQVETQYF. In DNA form, the CDR3 reads TGTGCCAGCAGTCCGGACAGGGGGCAGGTGGAGACCCAGTACTTC. Complete variable domain (other parts from reference TRBV2 and TRBJ2-5): EPEVTQTPSHQVTQMGQEVILRCVPISNHLYFYWYRQILGQKVEFLVSFYNNEISEKSEIFDDQFSVERPDGSNFTLKIRSTKLEDSAMYFCASSPDRGQVETQYFGPGTRLLVL.

The table lists this clonotype with many counts. This chain connects TRBV7-3 to TRBJ2-1, with D perhaps TRBD2 (5 bases). With 5 bases removed from V and 5 bases from J, the gap between germline ends came to 16 bases. This CDR3 contains 15 residues. Germline CDR1 and CDR2: SGHTA and FQGTGA. The CDR3 DNA sequence: TGTGCCAGCAGCCTAAGCCGGGAAACCCACAATGAGCAGTTCTTC. This codes for CASSLSRETHNEQFF.

This clonotype was observed a handful of times. This chain connects TRBV7-9 to TRBJ2-1; D remains ambiguous. The CDR3 is 12 amino acids. Germline V gene lookup returns CDR1 SEHNR and CDR2 FQNEAQ (reference sequence). V was trimmed by 2 bases and J by 9 bases, leaving 8 bases between them. The DNA of the CDR3 is TGTGCCAGCAGCTTAACCGATATTGAGCAGTTCTTC. Its translation is CASSLTDIEQFF.

The chain combines TRBV20-1 with TRBJ2-5; D ambiguous. Germline V lookup: CDR1 DFQATT, CDR2 SNEGSKA (reference sequence). The V gene lost 3 bases and the J gene lost 5 bases, with 10 bases spanning the gap. This CDR3 spans 12 amino acids. The CDR3 nucleotides read TGCAGTGCTAGTTCGTTCAGGGAGACCCAGTACTTC. Translation gives CSASSFRETQYF.

This clonotype has just a few counts. The chain uses TRBV7-8 and TRBJ2-6; 7 positions agree with TRBD1. Germline CDR1 SGHVS, CDR2 FQNEAQ. The V gene end was trimmed by 1 base and the J gene end by 0 bases; junction bases not matched to a gene: 3. There are 17 residues in the CDR3. The CDR3 DNA is TGTGCCAGCAGCTTAGTGGCAGGGGGCTCTGGGGCCAACGTCCTGACTTTC. Its protein product is CASSLVAGGSGANVLTF.

The rearrangement joins TRBV7-2 to TRBJ1-2, with 9 positions matching TRBD1. Losses at the gene ends were 5 bases for V and 8 bases for J; bases not matched to a gene: 6. This CDR3 comprises 13 residues. CDR1 is SGHTA, CDR2 FQGNSA, per germline. DNA for the CDR3: TGTGCCAGCAGCGCTACAGGGGGCACAGGCTACACCTTC. Amino acid sequence: CASSATGGTGYTF.

The sample holds a few counts of this clonotype. This chain links TRBV10-3 with TRBJ1-1; a possible D gene is TRBD1 (5 bases). The germline V gene encodes CDR1 ENHRY and CDR2 SYGVKD. The CDR3 runs to 13 residues. Trimming removed 10 bases at V and 0 bases at J, with 12 bases between. As DNA, the CDR3 is TGTGCCACCGCGCAGGGTCTGAACACTGAAGCTTTCTTT. It encodes CATAQGLNTEAFF.

This clonotype was seen only a few times. This sequence joins TRBV5-1 and TRBJ2-3, with D tentatively TRBD2 (6 bases). The CDR3 has 17 residues. V dropped 2 bases and J dropped 0 bases, with 16 bases sitting between them. Germline CDR1 SGHRS, CDR2 YFSETQ. The CDR3 reads CASSFGGESTSTDTQYF. The CDR3 DNA follows: TGCGCCAGCAGCTTTGGCGGGGAGTCAACTAGCACAGATACGCAGTATTTT. The full variable domain, in which reference TRBV5-1 and TRBJ2-3 provide the parts outside the CDR3, is KAGVTQTPRYLIKTRGQQVTLSCSPISGHRSVSWYQQTPGQGLQFLFEYFSETQRNKGNFPGRFSGRQFSNSRSEMNVSTLELGDSALYLCASSFGGESTSTDTQYFGPGTRLTVL.

This clonotype was counted at least ten times. This rearrangement joins TRBV5-5 to TRBJ2-7; 9 bases match TRBD2. The germline V gene has CDR1 SGHKS and CDR2 YYEKEE (reference sequence). Losses at the gene ends were 7 bases for V and 4 bases for J; bases not matched to a gene: 12. CDR3 size: 15 residues. CDR3 nucleotides: TGTGCCAGCGAAAGGACTAGCGCCGAAAAATACGAGCAGTACTTC. Its translation: CASERTSAEKYEQYF. Complete variable domain (other parts from reference TRBV5-5 and TRBJ2-7): DAGVTQSPTHLIKTRGQQVTLRCSPISGHKSVSWYQQVLGQGPQFIFQYYEKEERGRGNFPDRFSARQFPNYSSELNVNALLLGDSALYLCASERTSAEKYEQYFGPGTRLTVT.

This clonotype was picked up a small number of times. CDR3 protein: CASSYTGAGEQYV. The CDR3 DNA reads TGTGCCAGCAGTTACACGGGGGCGGGAGAGCAGTACGTC. V is TRBV6-6 and J is TRBJ2-7, with D perhaps being TRBD1 or TRBD2 (6 bases each). V lost 2 bases to trimming and J lost 7 bases, with 12 bases between them. Germline lookup yields CDR1 MNHNY and CDR2 SVGAGI (reference sequence). The length of the CDR3 is 13 residues.

This clonotype was counted between two and nine times. V is TRBV6-4 and J is TRBJ2-3; TRBD2 matches at 11 bases. The V gene end was trimmed by 4 bases and the J gene end by 0 bases; junction bases not matched to a gene: 6. The germline V gene has CDR1 MRHNA and CDR2 SNTAGT. The CDR3 runs 17 residues. The CDR3 spells CASSAGTSGSSTDTQYF. CDR3 DNA: TGTGCCAGCAGTGCCGGGACTAGCGGCAGCAGCACAGATACGCAGTATTTT.

The chain has TRBV20-1 and TRBJ1-2; 7 bases map to TRBD1. Germline CDR1 is DFQATT and CDR2 is SNEGSKA (reference sequence). J gave up 3 bases and V 2 bases, and 3 bases lay outside the gene matches. This CDR3 has 13 amino acids. CDR3 residues: CSARKGADYGYTF. CDR3 sequence (DNA): TGCAGTGCTAGAAAGGGGGCGGACTATGGCTACACCTTC.

The V call is TRBV28, the J call TRBJ1-5; the D gene is possibly TRBD1 (6 bases). Germline V lookup: CDR1 MDHEN, CDR2 SYDVKM. The CDR3 runs to 15 residues. The V and J ends lost 4 bases and 6 bases respectively, with 16 bases between them. CDR3 nucleotides: TGTGCCAGCAGTTCTTTTCACAGGGCCGGTCAGCCCCAGCATTTT. Protein: CASSSFHRAGQPQHF. Using reference TRBV28 and TRBJ1-5 for the parts outside the CDR3, the full variable domain is DVKVTQSSRYLVKRTGEKVFLECVQDMDHENMFWYRQDPGLGLRLIYFSYDVKMKEKGDIPEGYSVSREKKERFSLILESASTNQTSMYLCASSSFHRAGQPQHFGDGTRLSIL.

V usage is TRBV7-2 and J usage is TRBJ1-1; the D is unclear. Between the trimmed V and J ends, which lost 5 bases and 5 bases, there was a span of 18 bases. This CDR3 is 15 amino acids long. The germline CDR1 and CDR2 sequences are SGHTA and FQGNSA. CDR3 DNA: TGTGCCAGCAGCCCGAGACCCGGTCGTGGGACTGAAGCTTTCTTT. As protein: CASSPRPGRGTEAFF.

This clonotype was counted at least ten times. V usage is TRBV5-1 and J usage is TRBJ1-5, with TRBD1 as a possible D gene (5 bases). V was clipped by 4 bases and J by 0 bases, with 11 bases between them. Germline V gene lookup returns CDR1 SGHRS and CDR2 YFSETQ. The CDR3 runs to 15 residues. CDR3 bases: TGCGCCAGCAGCCCCGGGGCAGATAGCAATCAGCCCCAGCATTTT. Its protein is CASSPGADSNQPQHF.

This rearrangement joins TRBV20-1 to TRBJ2-4; the match to TRBD1 covers 9 bases. The CDR3 contains 13 residues. Germline V gene sequence: CDR1 DFQATT, CDR2 SNEGSKA (reference sequence). The ends lost 4 bases at V and 8 bases at J; junction bases unmatched: 6. CDR3 coding DNA: TGCAGTGCTACAGGGACAGGGATGTACATTCAGTACTTC. It specifies CSATGTGMYIQYF.

This clonotype has more than one count but fewer than ten. The chain uses TRBV2 and TRBJ2-3; the match to TRBD2 covers 9 bases. CDR1 is SNHLY, CDR2 FYNNEI, per germline. This CDR3 is built from 14 residues. V shed 8 bases and J 4 bases; nucleotides not matched to a gene: 7. The CDR3, as DNA: TGTGCCAGCCCGGGACTAGCTGTCTCAGATACGCAGTATTTT. Translated: CASPGLAVSDTQYF.

The gene calls are TRBV29-1 and TRBJ2-5; the match to TRBD1 covers 8 bases. V lost 6 bases and J lost 2; bases outside the gene matches: 5. Germline V CDR1 and CDR2: SQVTM, ANQGSEA. The CDR3 is 13 amino acids. CDR3 residues: CSVAGTGQETQYF. CDR3 bases: TGCAGCGTAGCCGGGACAGGACAAGAGACCCAGTACTTC.

This clonotype was counted between two and nine times. V is TRBV5-1 and J is TRBJ2-1; 11 bases are shared with TRBD2. The V and J ends lost 5 bases and 7 bases, in that order; junction bases with no gene match: 8. This CDR3 is 15 amino acids long. CDR1 is SGHRS and CDR2 is YFSETQ in the germline V gene. CDR3 loop: CASSSTSGVANEQFF. DNA of the CDR3: TGCGCCAGCAGTTCGACTAGCGGGGTGGCAAATGAGCAGTTCTTC.

CDR3 in DNA: TGCAGGGCGTGGGGGGCGAATGAGCAGTTCTTC. Encoded protein: CRAWGANEQFF. The chain carries TRBV20-1 and TRBJ2-1; either TRBD1 or TRBD2 may supply D (6 bases each). CDR3 size: 11 residues. Germline CDR1 reads DFQATT; CDR2 reads SNEGSKA (reference sequence).

This clonotype occurred many times. The chain recombines TRBV30 with TRBJ2-3; D could derive from TRBD1 or TRBD2 (5 bases each). CDR3 length equals 13 residues. The ends were cut back, 8 bases at V and 0 bases at J, with 12 bases in the middle. Germline lookup yields CDR1 GTSNPN and CDR2 SVGIG (reference sequence). CDR3 in amino acids: CAMGPSSTDTQYF. The CDR3 DNA reads as TGTGCCATGGGACCGAGTAGCACAGATACGCAGTATTTT. The entire variable domain, with the rest obtained from reference TRBV30 and TRBJ2-3, is as follows: SQTIHQWPATLVQPVGSPLSLECTVEGTSNPNLYWYRQAAGRGLQLLFYSVGIGQISSEVPQNLSASRPQDRQFILSSKKLLLSDSGFYLCAMGPSSTDTQYFGPGTRLTVL.

This clonotype has only a few counts. The J gene is TRBJ2-2, the V gene TRBV3-1, with 9 bases identical to TRBD1. CDR1 is LGHDT, CDR2 YNNKEL, per germline (reference sequence). The CDR3 runs to 15 residues. J gave up 4 bases and V 1 base, and 1 base lay outside the gene matches. The CDR3 is CASSQGDRATGELFF. CDR3 DNA sequence: TGTGCCAGCAGCCAAGGGGACAGGGCCACCGGGGAGCTGTTTTTT.

This sequence joins TRBV11-2 and TRBJ2-3; weak D call: TRBD2 (6 bases). The germline V gene has CDR1 SGHAT and CDR2 FQNNGV. V gave up 8 bases and J gave up 0 bases, with 15 bases separating them. The CDR3 extends over 15 amino acids. CDR3 residues: CASQPWGVSTDTQYF. For the CDR3, the DNA is TGTGCCAGCCAACCCTGGGGGGTTAGCACAGATACGCAGTATTTT.

This chain links TRBV18 with TRBJ1-5, with D perhaps matching TRBD1 (5 bases). Trimming pared 3 bases from V and 5 bases from J, leaving 14 bases between. Germline lookup yields CDR1 KGHSH and CDR2 LQKENI. The CDR3 runs 15 residues. CDR3 coding DNA: TGTGCCAGCTCACCGGGGGGGGGTGCCGATCAGCCCCAGCATTTT. This translates into CASSPGGGADQPQHF.